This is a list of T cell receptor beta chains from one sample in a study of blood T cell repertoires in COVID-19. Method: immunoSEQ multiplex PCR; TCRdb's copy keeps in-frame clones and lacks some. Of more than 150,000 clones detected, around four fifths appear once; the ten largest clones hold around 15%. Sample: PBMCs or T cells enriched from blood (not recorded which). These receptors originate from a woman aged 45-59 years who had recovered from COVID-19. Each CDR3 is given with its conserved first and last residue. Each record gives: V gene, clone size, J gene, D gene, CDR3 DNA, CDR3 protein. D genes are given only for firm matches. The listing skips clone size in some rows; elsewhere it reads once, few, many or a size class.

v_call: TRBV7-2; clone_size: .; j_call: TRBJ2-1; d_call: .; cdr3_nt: TGTGCCAGCAGCTTAGGTTATCCGAATGAGCAGTTCTTC; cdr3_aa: CASSLGYPNEQFF
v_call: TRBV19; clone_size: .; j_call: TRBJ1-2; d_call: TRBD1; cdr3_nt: TGTGCCAGTAATAACGGACAGGGAAACTCTAACTATGGCTACACCTTC; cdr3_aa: CASNNGQGNSNYGYTF
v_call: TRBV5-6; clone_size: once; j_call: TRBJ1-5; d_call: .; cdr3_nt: TGTGCCAGCAGCTTGGAACCCCAGGAGCCCCAGCATTTT; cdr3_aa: CASSLEPQEPQHF
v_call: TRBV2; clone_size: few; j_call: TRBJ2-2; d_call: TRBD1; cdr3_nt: TGTGCCAGCAGGGGACAGGGGTACACCGGGGAGCTGTTTTTT; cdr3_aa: CASRGQGYTGELFF
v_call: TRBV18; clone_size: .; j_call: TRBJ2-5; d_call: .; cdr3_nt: TGTGCCAGCTCCCTGTCGACTGACGGGGCCCAGTACTTC; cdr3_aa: CASSLSTDGAQYF
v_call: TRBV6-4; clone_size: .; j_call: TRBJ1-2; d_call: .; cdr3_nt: TGTGCCAGCAGCCCAGGGCCTTTCTATGGCTACACCTTC; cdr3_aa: CASSPGPFYGYTF
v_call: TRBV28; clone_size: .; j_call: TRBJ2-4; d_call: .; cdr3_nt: TGTGCCAGCAACCCCCGACACCCTTCCCGCAAAAACATTCAGTACTTC; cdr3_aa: CASNPRHPSRKNIQYF
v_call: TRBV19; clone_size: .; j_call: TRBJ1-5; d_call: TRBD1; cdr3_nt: TGTGCCTCACTACAGGGGGCGAGCAATCAGCCCCAGCATTTT; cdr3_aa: CASLQGASNQPQHF
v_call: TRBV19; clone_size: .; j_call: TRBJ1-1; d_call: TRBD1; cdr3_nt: TGTGCCATCGGGACAGGGTGGCCGGGCGCTGAAGCTTTCTTT; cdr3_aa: CAIGTGWPGAEAFF
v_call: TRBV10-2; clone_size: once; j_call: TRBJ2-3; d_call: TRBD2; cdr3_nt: TGCGCCAGCAGCCCGGGACTAGATCCAGATACGCAGTATTTT; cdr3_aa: CASSPGLDPDTQYF
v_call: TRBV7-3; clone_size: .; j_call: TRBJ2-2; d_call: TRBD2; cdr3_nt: TGTGCCAGCAGACTAGCGGGAGGATCCGGGGAGCTGTTTTTT; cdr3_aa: CASRLAGGSGELFF
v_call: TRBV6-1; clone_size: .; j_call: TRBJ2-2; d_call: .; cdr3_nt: TGTGCCAGCAGTGATGGCGGGCCAAGGCTGTTTTTT; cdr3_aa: CASSDGGPRLFF
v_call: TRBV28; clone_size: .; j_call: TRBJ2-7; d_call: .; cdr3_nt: TGTGCCAGCAGTGTACAGTACGAGCAGTACTTC; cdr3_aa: CASSVQYEQYF
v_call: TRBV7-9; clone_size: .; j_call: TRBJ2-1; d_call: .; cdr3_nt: TGTGCCAGCAGACCGAGCGAGACCTACAATGAGCAGTTCTTC; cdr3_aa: CASRPSETYNEQFF
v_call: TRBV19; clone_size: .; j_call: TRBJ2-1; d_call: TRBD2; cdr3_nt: TGTGCCAGTAGCAAGGGACTAGTGGGGCCCAATGAGCAGTTCTTC; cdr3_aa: CASSKGLVGPNEQFF
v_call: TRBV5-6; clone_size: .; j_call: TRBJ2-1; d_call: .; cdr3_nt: TGTGCCAGCAGGTGGGGGGTATTAGAGCAGTTCTTC; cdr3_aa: CASRWGVLEQFF
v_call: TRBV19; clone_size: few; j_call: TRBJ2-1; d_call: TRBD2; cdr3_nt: TGTGCCAGTGGGGGGGGACTAGCGCAGTACAATGAGCAGTTCTTC; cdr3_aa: CASGGGLAQYNEQFF
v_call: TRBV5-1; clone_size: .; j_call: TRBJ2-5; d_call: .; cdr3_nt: TGCGCCAGCAGCTTGAGGCGCGGCGGAGAGACCCAGTACTTC; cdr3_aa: CASSLRRGGETQYF
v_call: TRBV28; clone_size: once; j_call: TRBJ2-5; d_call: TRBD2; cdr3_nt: TGTGCCAGCAGTACCGGACTAGCGGGGGGAGAGACCCAGTACTTC; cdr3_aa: CASSTGLAGGETQYF
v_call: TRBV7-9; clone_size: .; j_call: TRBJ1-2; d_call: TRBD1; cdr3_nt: TGTGCCAGCAGCTACGGGGACAGGGGAGACTATGGCTACACCTTC; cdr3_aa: CASSYGDRGDYGYTF
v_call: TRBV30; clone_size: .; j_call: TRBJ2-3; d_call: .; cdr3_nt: TGTGCCTGGAGTGTACTCTTTGAGAGCGGAAGCACAGATACGCAGTATTTT; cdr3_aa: CAWSVLFESGSTDTQYF
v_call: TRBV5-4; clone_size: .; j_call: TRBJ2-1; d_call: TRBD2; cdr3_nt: TGTGCCAGCAGCTTGGGGGCGGGAGGGGGATACAATGAGCAGTTCTTC; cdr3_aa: CASSLGAGGGYNEQFF
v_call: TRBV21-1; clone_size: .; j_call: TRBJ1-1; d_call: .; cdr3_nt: TGTGCCAGCAGCAAAGATTCTCGTAACAGGGGTTGCGGCACTGAAGCTTTCTTT; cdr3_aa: CASSKDSRNRGCGTEAFF
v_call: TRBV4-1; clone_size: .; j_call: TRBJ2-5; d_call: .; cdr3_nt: TGCGCCAGCAGCCAAGGGCCCGGGGCGGGATTGGAGACCCAGTACTTC; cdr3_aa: CASSQGPGAGLETQYF
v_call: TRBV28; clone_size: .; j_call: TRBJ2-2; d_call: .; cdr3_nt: TGTGCCAGCAGGACGGGAGTGGGCAACACCGGGGAGCTGTTTTTT; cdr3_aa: CASRTGVGNTGELFF
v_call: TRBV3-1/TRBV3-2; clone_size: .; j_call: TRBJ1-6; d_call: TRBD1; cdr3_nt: TGTGCCAGCAGCCAAGATCTTACAGGGGGTGCGTCACCCCTCCACTTT; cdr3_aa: CASSQDLTGGASPLHF
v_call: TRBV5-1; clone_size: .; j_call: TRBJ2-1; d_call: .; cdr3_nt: TGCGCCAGCAGCTCTTTACTTGACAATGAGCAGTTCTTC; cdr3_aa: CASSSLLDNEQFF
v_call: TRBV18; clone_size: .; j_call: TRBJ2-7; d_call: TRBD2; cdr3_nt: TGTGCCAGCTCACCTAGCGGGGGTAACTACGAGCAGTACTTC; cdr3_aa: CASSPSGGNYEQYF
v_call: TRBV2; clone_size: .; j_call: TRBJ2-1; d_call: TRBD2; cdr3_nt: TGTGCCAGTCGACTAGCGGGAGTGGACAATGAGCAGTTCTTC; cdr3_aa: CASRLAGVDNEQFF
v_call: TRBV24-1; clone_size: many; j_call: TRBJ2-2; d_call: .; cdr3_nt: TGTGCCATCTGGGTGATAGAGGGAGCGGTCGGGGAGCTGTTTTTT; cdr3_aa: CAIWVIEGAVGELFF
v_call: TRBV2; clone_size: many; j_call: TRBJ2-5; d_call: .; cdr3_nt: TGTGCCAGCAGCCGGGACTACCAAGAGACCCAGTACTTC; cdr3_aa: CASSRDYQETQYF
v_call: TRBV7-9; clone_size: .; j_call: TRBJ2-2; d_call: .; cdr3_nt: TGTGCCAGCAGCTCCGCCCGAAGCGCGAACACCGGGGAGCTGTTTTTT; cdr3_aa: CASSSARSANTGELFF
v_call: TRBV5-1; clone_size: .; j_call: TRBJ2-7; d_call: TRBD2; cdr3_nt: TGCGCCAGCAGCTTGGCCCCTCTAGCGGGAGAAGTTGCGCGCGAGCAGTACTTC; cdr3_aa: CASSLAPLAGEVAREQYF
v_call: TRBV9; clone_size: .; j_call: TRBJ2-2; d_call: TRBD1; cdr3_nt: TGTGCCAGCAGCGTCCGGGACAGGGGCACCGGGGAGCTGTTTTTT; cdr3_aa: CASSVRDRGTGELFF
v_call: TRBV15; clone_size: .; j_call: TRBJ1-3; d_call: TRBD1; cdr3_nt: TGTGCCACCAGCCCGCAGACAGGGAGAAACACCATATATTTT; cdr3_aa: CATSPQTGRNTIYF
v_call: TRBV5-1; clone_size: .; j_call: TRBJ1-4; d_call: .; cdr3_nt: TGCGCCAGCAGCTCCACAGGGACCCTTAATGAAAAACTGTTTTTT; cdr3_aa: CASSSTGTLNEKLFF
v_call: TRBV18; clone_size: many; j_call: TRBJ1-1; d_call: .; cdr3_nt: TGTGCCAGCTCACAACTCGTCCAGGGGAGTACTGAAGCTTTCTTT; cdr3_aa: CASSQLVQGSTEAFF
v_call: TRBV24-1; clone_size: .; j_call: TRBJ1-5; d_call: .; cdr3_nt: TGTGCCACCAGTACAGGGAGCAATCAGCCCCAGCATTTT; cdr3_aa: CATSTGSNQPQHF
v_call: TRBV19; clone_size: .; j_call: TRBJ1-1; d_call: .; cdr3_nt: TGTGCCAGTAGTATAGAGGGGGCGAAAGCTTTCTTT; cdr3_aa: CASSIEGAKAFF
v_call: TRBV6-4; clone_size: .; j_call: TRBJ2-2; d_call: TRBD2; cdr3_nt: TGTGCCAGCAGTGACCGGGACTATAAAACCGGGGAGCTGTTTTTT; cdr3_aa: CASSDRDYKTGELFF
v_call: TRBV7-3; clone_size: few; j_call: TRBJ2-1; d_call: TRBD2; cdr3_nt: TGTGCCAGCAGCCCCTCCGGGACTAGCGTCAATGAGCAGTTCTTC; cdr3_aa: CASSPSGTSVNEQFF
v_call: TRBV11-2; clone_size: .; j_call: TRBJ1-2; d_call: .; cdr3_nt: TGTGCCAGCAGTTCCATCCAGGGAACCTATGGCTACACCTTC; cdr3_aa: CASSSIQGTYGYTF
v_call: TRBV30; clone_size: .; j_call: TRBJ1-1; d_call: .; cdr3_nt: TGTGCCTGGAGTGTAGACCGGGCTGAAGCTTTCTTT; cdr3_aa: CAWSVDRAEAFF
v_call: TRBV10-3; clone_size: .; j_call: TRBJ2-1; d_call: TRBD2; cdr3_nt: TGTGCCATCAGGGCCTCAGGCGGGACTAGCGGGACCAGCTCCTACAATGAGCAGTTCTTC; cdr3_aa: CAIRASGGTSGTSSYNEQFF
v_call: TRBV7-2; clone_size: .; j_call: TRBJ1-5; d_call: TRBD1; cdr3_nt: TGTGCCAGCAGCTATCGAACAGGGGGCGTAAATCAGCCCCAGCATTTT; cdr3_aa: CASSYRTGGVNQPQHF
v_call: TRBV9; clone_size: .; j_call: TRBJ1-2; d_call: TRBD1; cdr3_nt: TGTGCCAGCAGCCCGGGACAGGGAAGGGACTATGGCTACACCTTC; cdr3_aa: CASSPGQGRDYGYTF